The clone carrying this T cell receptor (beta chain) was found many times. These data come from a study of human T cells and chemical hapten exposure. J lost 1 base, V lost 8 bases, and 2 bases had no gene match. This CDR3 is 14 amino acids long. Germline V gene lookup returns CDR1 ENHRY and CDR2 SYGVKD. TCRdb reprocessed the RACE reads with MiXCR, giving one entry per CDR3 protein. The data show approximately 79,000 distinct CDR3 sequences, about 9% seen once. Time point indicated: healthy volunteer bleed at 6 weeks. The authors extracted total RNA from unfractionated whole blood. The sequenced sample consisted of whole blood. The chain links TRBV10-3 to TRBJ1-6, with 7 bases aligning to TRBD1. This clonotype was obtained from a male donor in good health. Some clones in this sample may be carry-over from other donors' samples. CDR3 residues: CAIQGESYNSPLHF. The DNA for the CDR3 is TGTGCCATCCAGGGGGAGTCCTATAATTCACCCCTCCACTTT.